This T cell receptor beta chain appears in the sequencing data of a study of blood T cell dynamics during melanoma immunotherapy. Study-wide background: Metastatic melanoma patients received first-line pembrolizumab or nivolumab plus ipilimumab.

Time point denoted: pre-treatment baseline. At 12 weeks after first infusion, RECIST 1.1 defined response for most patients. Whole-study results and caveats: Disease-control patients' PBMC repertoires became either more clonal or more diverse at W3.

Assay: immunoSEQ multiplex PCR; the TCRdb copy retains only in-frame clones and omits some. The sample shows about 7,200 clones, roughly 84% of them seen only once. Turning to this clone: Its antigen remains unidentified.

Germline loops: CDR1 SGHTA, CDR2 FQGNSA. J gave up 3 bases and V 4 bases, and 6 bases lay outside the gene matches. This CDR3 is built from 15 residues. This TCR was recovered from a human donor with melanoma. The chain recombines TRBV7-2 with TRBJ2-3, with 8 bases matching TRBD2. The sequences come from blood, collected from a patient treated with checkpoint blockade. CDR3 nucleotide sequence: TGTGCCAGCAGCTCCCTAGCGGGTCGGACAGATACGCAGTATTTT. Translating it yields CASSSLAGRTDTQYF.